This T cell receptor (beta chain) was identified in a study of long-term antiretroviral therapy in people with HIV. This CDR3 comprises 11 residues. Germline CDR1 GTSNPN, CDR2 SVGIG (reference sequence). V lost 5 bases and J 7 bases, leaving 9 bases between the germline ends. Run at survey level, the immunoSEQ assay was version v3.0. The assay was immunoSEQ multiplex PCR, and TCRdb's table has in-frame clones only and misses some. Here the sample spans 35,000 or so clones, about 94% being singletons. The source is a woman between 45 and 65 years old with HIV. The chain joins TRBV30 to TRBJ1-5; D is undetermined. Specimen: unsorted PBMCs, collected 4.1 years after starting antiretroviral therapy. The DNA of the CDR3 is TGTGCCTGGGGGAGCGGGCAGCCCCAGCATTTT. Residues: CAWGSGQPQHF.